Listed below are T cell receptor beta chains from one sample, sequenced in a study of cytomegalovirus exposure and HLA in healthy donors. TCRdb's copy holds only in-frame clones and misses some; the assay was immunoSEQ multiplex PCR. The sample holds about 160,000 clones, around 80% seen once. The sample comprised PBMCs. These receptors were taken from a man aged 35 to 55 in good health and CMV-seronegative. Each CDR3 is given with its conserved first and last residue. The D gene is left open where the match is weak. Not every row has a clone size; where given, it reads once, few, many or a size class.

clone_size	v_call	d_call	j_call	cdr3_aa	cdr3_nt
-	TRBV7-9	TRBD1	TRBJ2-7	CATNRDSSNEQYF	TGTGCCACAAACCGGGACAGTTCCAACGAGCAGTACTTC
once	TRBV18	-	TRBJ1-5	CASSPRPLRHGNQPQHF	TGTGCCAGCTCACCACGGCCCCTAAGACACGGTAATCAGCCCCAGCATTTT
-	TRBV29-1	TRBD2	TRBJ2-5	CSVHYTSGRGETQYF	TGCAGCGTTCATTATACTAGCGGGAGAGGAGAGACCCAGTACTTC
-	TRBV7-9	-	TRBJ2-1	CASSRRDFYNEQFF	TGTGCCAGCAGCCGCCGGGACTTCTACAATGAGCAGTTCTTC
few	TRBV29-1	-	TRBJ2-1	CSVPIVGGLSEQFF	TGCAGCGTCCCCATAGTGGGAGGCTTGAGTGAGCAGTTCTTC
-	TRBV5-4	TRBD1	TRBJ2-2	CASSPGQGGRRELFF	TGTGCCAGCAGCCCAGGACAGGGTGGTCGCCGGGAGCTGTTTTTT
-	TRBV15	TRBD2	TRBJ2-7	CATSRTKNGLTSGIYEQYF	TGTGCCACCAGCAGAACCAAAAACGGGTTGACTAGCGGGATCTACGAGCAGTACTTC
-	TRBV12-2	-	TRBJ2-7	CASRLAHRDEQYF	TGTGCAAGTCGCTTAGCCCACAGGGACGAGCAGTACTTC
-	TRBV6-6	TRBD2	TRBJ2-7	CASTEAGPAYEQYF	TGTGCCAGCACCGAAGCGGGACCAGCCTACGAGCAGTACTTC
-	TRBV25-1	TRBD1	TRBJ1-4	CASSDLETGTEKLFF	TGTGCCAGCAGTGATCTGGAGACAGGGACTGAAAAACTGTTTTTT
-	TRBV30	-	TRBJ2-5	CAWSPGVRFETQYF	TGTGCCTGGAGTCCGGGGGTACGTTTTGAGACCCAGTACTTC
-	TRBV2	-	TRBJ1-3	CASRGDSNTIYF	TGTGCCAGCAGAGGGGACTCGAACACCATATATTTT
-	TRBV19	TRBD2	TRBJ2-7	CASSIGPGRFDEQYF	TGTGCCAGTAGTATTGGACCCGGGAGGTTCGACGAGCAGTACTTC
-	TRBV11-1	-	TRBJ2-7	CASSLGQSYEQYF	TGTGCCAGCAGCTTAGGACAGAGCTACGAGCAGTACTTC
-	TRBV6-5	-	TRBJ2-7	CASSYDPPSEQYF	TGTGCCAGCAGTTACGACCCCCCTAGCGAGCAGTACTTC
-	TRBV6-5	-	TRBJ1-5	CASRPDRTNQPQHF	TGTGCCAGCAGACCTGACAGGACTAATCAGCCCCAGCATTTT
-	TRBV11-2	TRBD1	TRBJ2-7	CASKPGQWSEQYF	TGTGCCAGCAAACCGGGACAGTGGAGCGAGCAGTACTTC
-	TRBV19	-	TRBJ2-5	CASSISTGLQETQYF	TGTGCCAGTAGTATAAGTACAGGGCTCCAAGAGACCCAGTACTTC
-	TRBV6-5	-	TRBJ2-5	CASSAEQGSQETQYF	TGTGCCAGCAGTGCCGAACAGGGCTCGCAAGAGACCCAGTACTTC
-	TRBV28	-	TRBJ2-3	CASSFQGGRTDTQYF	TGTGCCAGCAGTTTTCAGGGTGGTAGGACAGATACGCAGTATTTT
-	TRBV27	-	TRBJ2-7	CASSSGPQGYEQYF	TGTGCCAGCAGTTCCGGGCCACAGGGCTACGAGCAGTACTTC
-	TRBV5-1	TRBD1	TRBJ2-7	CASSPRTGDEQYF	TGCGCCAGCAGCCCCCGGACAGGGGACGAGCAGTACTTC
-	TRBV5-1	-	TRBJ2-7	CASSVGWGAYEQYF	TGCGCCAGCAGCGTGGGGTGGGGCGCCTACGAGCAGTACTTC
-	TRBV29-1	TRBD2	TRBJ2-2	CSVVAGVTGELFF	TGCAGCGTGGTAGCGGGAGTCACCGGGGAGCTGTTTTTT
-	TRBV4-2	-	TRBJ2-7	CASSQDVAASSYEQYF	TGTGCCAGCAGCCAAGATGTCGCTGCTAGCTCCTACGAGCAGTACTTC
-	TRBV29-1	TRBD1	TRBJ1-2	CSVGWDRAYGYTF	TGCAGCGTTGGTTGGGACAGAGCCTATGGCTACACCTTC
-	TRBV10-3	-	TRBJ1-5	CAISENMMGNQPQHF	TGTGCCATCAGTGAGAACATGATGGGCAATCAGCCCCAGCATTTT
-	TRBV5-6	-	TRBJ1-2	CASSLSREGGYTF	TGTGCCAGCAGCTTGTCCAGGGAAGGCGGCTACACCTTC